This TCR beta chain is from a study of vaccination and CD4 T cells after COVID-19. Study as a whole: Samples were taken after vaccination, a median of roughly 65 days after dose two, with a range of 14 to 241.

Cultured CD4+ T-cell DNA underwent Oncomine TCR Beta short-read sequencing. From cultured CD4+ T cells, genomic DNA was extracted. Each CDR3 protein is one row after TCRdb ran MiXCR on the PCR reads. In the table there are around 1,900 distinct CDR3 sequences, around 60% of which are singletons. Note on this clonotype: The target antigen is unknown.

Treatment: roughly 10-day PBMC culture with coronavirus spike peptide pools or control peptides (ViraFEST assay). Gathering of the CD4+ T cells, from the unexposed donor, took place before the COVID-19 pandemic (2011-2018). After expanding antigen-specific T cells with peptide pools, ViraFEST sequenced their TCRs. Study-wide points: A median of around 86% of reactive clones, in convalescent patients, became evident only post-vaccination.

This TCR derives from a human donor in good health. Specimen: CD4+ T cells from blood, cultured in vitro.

This CDR3 reads CASRDRAISDSPLHF. As DNA, the CDR3 is TGTGCCAGCAGGGACCGGGCGATTAGCGATTCACCCCTCCACTTT. V is TRBV7-2 and J is TRBJ1-6; D unresolved. The germline V and J ends were trimmed by 6 bases and 8 bases, with 17 bases remaining between them. This CDR3 spans 15 amino acids. CDR1 is SGHTA, CDR2 FQGNSA, per germline. Looking up the rest from reference TRBV7-2 and TRBJ1-6 gives the full variable domain: GAGVSQSPSNKVTEKGKDVELRCDPISGHTALYWYRQSLGQGLEFLIYFQGNSAPDKSGLPSDRFSAERTGGSVSTLTIQRTQQEDSAVYLCASRDRAISDSPLHFGNGTRLTVT.